What follows is one T cell receptor (beta chain) and its context. The antigen is unknown. The data derive from a study of graft-versus-host responses after intestinal transplantation. Overall study findings and caveats: Allografts of patients with graft-donor T cell macrochimerism showed high graft-versus-host to host-versus-graft clone ratios. Detection of GvH clones occurred in recipient marrow, and some had their first appearance in ileum or blood.

Looked up from germline, CDR1 is SGHNT and CDR2 is YYREEE (reference sequence). CDR3 length equals 15 residues. V was clipped by 2 bases and J by 4 bases; unmatched bases: 2. The table came from immunoSEQ multiplex PCR; TCRdb's copy has only in-frame clones and leaves some out. The sample has 30,000 to 35,000 clones; just under 85% are singletons. This specimen was unstimulated CD8+ T cells sorted from spleen or lymph node cells, taken before intestinal transplant. This receptor was obtained from a human donor who received an intestinal transplant. V and J are TRBV5-4 and TRBJ2-2; TRBD1 matches at 10 bases. The CDR3 is CASSLGTGATGELFF. CDR3 DNA sequence: TGTGCCAGCAGCTTAGGGACAGGGGCCACCGGGGAGCTGTTTTTT.